Below, one T cell receptor (beta chain) is given with its context. Other DNA sequences in this specimen translate into the identical CDR3. There are 15 residues in the CDR3. The V segment lost 4 bases and the J segment 4 bases; nucleotides outside the gene matches: 4. Germline V gene lookup returns CDR1 SNHLY and CDR2 FYNNEI. This sample is drawn from a study of blood T cell repertoires in COVID-19. Overall study context: From T cells, B-cell-depleted T cells, or PBMCs came the material, which was cDNA or gDNA.

Original processing notes: Estimation of nucleated cell counts was performed using reference gene primer amplification. Method: immunoSEQ multiplex PCR; TCRdb's copy keeps in-frame clones and lacks some. V, J and clone size derive from that table, while D and trimming were established from the DNA sequence. The sample shows roughly 76,000 clones, around 87% of them seen only once. This chain links TRBV2 with TRBJ1-5; 10 bases line up with TRBD1. This TCR derives from a woman of 80 years or more with active or convalescent COVID-19. Material: peripheral blood. For the CDR3, the DNA is TGTGCCAGCAGTGTTTCGGGACAGGGGAATCAGCCCCAGCATTTT. Amino acids: CASSVSGQGNQPQHF. The variable domain in full, completed from reference TRBV2 and TRBJ1-5, reads EPEVTQTPSHQVTQMGQEVILRCVPISNHLYFYWYRQILGQKVEFLVSFYNNEISEKSEIFDDQFSVERPDGSNFTLKIRSTKLEDSAMYFCASSVSGQGNQPQHFGDGTRLSIL.